The clone carrying this TCR beta chain was seen only a few times. CDR1 SGHNT and CDR2 YYREEE come from the germline V gene (reference sequence). The trim removed 4 bases at V and 8 bases at J, leaving 1 base unmatched. CDR3 length equals 11 residues. The sample originates from a study of cytomegalovirus exposure and HLA in healthy donors. In the PCR, 60 Vbeta and 13 Jbeta primers were used. Some clones are missing from TCRdb's copy, which holds only in-frame ones; the method was immunoSEQ multiplex PCR. This table has approximately 100,000 clones, approximately 79% appearing once. The origin of this receptor is a male donor in good health and CMV-seronegative. The rearrangement uses TRBV5-4 and TRBJ1-1; 8 bases match TRBD1. The sample taken for sequencing was PBMCs. CDR3 nucleotides: TGTGCCAGCAGCAGGACAGGGGAAGCTTTCTTT. Translated: CASSRTGEAFF.